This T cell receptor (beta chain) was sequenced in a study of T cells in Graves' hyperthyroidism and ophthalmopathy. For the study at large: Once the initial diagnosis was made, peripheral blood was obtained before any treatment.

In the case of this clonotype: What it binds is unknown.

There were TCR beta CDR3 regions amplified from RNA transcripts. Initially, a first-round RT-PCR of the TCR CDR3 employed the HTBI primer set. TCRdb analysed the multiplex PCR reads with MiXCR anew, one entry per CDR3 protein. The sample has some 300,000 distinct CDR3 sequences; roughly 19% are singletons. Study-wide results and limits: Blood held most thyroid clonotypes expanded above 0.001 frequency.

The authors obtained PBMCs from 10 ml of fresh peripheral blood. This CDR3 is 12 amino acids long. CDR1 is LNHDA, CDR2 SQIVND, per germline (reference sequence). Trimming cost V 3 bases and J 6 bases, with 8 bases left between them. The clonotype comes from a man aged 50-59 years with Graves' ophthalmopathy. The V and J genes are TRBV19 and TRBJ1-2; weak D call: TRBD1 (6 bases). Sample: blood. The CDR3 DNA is TGTGCCAGTAGTATCGGGGGCCATGGCTACACCTTC. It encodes CASSIGGHGYTF.